The T cell receptor beta chain described here comes from a study of shared clonotypes between healthy human individuals. The repertoire was sequenced with immunoSEQ multiplex PCR; TCRdb's copy has only in-frame clones and lacks some. The sample holds hundreds of thousands of clones, around 90% seen once. CD45RO-negative, CCR7-selected cells formed the naive CD8 fraction, which excluded terminally differentiated effector memory CD45RA+ cells. The V gene's germline CDR1 is LNHDA and CDR2 SQIVND (reference sequence). V was pared by 9 bases and J by 4 bases, with 15 bases between. There are 14 residues in the CDR3.

This clonotype was obtained from a man aged 30 to 39 in good health. This sequence joins TRBV19 and TRBJ2-2, with D perhaps TRBD2 (5 bases). Sequencing was done on a sample of naive CD8+ T cells sorted from blood. The CDR3 coding sequence is TGTGCCAGCCAGGACTCCGGGGTCACCGGGGAGCTGTTTTTT. It translates to CASQDSGVTGELFF.